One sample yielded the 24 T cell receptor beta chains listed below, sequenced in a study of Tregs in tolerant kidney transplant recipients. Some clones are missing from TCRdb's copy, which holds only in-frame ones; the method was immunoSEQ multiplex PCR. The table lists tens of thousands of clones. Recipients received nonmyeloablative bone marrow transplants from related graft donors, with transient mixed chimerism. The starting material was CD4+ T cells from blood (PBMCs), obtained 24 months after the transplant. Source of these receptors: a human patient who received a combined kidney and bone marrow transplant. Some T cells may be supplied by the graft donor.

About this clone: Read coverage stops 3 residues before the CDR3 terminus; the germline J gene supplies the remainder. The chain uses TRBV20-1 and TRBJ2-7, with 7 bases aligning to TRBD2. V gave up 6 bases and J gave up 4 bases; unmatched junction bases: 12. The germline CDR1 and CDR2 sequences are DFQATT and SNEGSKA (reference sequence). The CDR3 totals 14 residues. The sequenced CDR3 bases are TGCAGTGCGCCCAGCCAGCGGGATGGGTACGAG. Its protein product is CSAPSQRDGYE. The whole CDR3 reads CSAPSQRDGYEQYF.

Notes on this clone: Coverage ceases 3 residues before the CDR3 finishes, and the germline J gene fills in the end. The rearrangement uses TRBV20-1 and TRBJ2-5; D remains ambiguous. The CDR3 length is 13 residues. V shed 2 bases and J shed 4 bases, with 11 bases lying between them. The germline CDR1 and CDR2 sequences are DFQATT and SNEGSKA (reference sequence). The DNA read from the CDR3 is TGCAGTGCTAGATCAGAAAAAGGAGAGACC. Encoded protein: CSARSEKGET. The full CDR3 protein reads CSARSEKGETQYF.

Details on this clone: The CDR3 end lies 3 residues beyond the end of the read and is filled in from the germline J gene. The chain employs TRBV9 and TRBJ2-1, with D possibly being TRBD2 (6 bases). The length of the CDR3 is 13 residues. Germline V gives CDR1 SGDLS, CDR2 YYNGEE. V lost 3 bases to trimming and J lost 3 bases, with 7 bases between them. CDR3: CASSGRDYNEQFF. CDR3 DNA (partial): TGTGCCAGCAGCGGGCGGGACTACAATGAG.

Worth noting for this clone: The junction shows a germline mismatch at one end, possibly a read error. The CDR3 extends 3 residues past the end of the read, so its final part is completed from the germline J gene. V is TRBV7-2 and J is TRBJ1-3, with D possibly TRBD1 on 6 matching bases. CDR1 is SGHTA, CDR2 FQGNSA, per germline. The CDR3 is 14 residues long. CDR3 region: CASSLTDSGSTIYF. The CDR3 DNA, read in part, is TGTGCCAGCAGCTTAACGGACAGTGGAAGCACC.

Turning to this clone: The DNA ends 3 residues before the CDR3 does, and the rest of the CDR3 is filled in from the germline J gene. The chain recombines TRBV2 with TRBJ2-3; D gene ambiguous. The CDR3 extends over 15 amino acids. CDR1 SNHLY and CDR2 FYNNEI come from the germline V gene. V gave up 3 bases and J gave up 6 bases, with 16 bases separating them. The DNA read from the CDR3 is TGTGCCAGCAGTGATGGGCAGTTAGTCCCCGATACG. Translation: CASSDGQLVPDT. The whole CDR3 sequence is CASSDGQLVPDTQYF.

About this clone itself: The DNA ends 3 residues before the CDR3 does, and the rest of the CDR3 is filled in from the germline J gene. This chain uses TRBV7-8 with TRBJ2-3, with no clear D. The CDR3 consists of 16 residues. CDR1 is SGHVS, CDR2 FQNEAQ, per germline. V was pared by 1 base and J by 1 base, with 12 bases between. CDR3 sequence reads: CASSLVAEARTDTQYF. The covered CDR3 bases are TGTGCCAGCAGCTTAGTAGCAGAGGCCCGCACAGATACG.

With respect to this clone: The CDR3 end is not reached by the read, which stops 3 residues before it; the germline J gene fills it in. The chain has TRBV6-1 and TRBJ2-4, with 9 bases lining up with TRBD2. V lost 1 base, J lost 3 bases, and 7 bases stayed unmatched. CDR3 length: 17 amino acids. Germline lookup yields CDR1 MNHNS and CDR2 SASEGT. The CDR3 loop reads CASSEVSGRGGKNIQYF. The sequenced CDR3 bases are TGTGCCAGCAGTGAAGTTAGCGGGAGAGGCGGCAAAAACATT.

CDR3 sequence reads: CASSPAGRDTGELFF. CDR3 bases read: TGTGCCAGCTCACCGGCCGGGCGGGACACCGGGGAG. The gene calls are TRBV18 and TRBJ2-2; tentative D call: TRBD2 (5 bases). The CDR3 end is not reached by the read, which stops 3 residues before it; the germline J gene fills it in. Germline V gene lookup returns CDR1 KGHSH and CDR2 LQKENI. V was trimmed by 3 bases and J by 3 bases, leaving 11 bases between them. The CDR3 has 15 residues.

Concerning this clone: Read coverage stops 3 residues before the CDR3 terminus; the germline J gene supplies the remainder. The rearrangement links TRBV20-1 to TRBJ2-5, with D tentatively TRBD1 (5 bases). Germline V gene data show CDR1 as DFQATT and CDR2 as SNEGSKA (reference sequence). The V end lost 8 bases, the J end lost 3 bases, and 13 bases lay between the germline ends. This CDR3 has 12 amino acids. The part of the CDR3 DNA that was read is TGCAGTCCATTGACAGAAAAAGAGACC. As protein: CSPLTEKET. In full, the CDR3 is CSPLTEKETQYF.

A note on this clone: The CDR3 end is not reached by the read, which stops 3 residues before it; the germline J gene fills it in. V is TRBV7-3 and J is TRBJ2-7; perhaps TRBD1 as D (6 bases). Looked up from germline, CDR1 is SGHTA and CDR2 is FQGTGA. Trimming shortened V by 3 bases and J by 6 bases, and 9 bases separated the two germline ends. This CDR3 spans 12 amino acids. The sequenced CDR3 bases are TGTGCCAGCAGCTTGACAGGCGGCGAG. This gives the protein CASSLTGGE. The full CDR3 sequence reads CASSLTGGEQYF. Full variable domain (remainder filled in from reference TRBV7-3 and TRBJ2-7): GAGVSQTPSNKVTEKGKYVELRCDPISGHTALYWYRQSLGQGPEFLIYFQGTGAADDSGLPNDRFFAVRPEGSVSTLKIQRTERGDSAVYLCASSLTGGEQYFGPGTRLTVT.

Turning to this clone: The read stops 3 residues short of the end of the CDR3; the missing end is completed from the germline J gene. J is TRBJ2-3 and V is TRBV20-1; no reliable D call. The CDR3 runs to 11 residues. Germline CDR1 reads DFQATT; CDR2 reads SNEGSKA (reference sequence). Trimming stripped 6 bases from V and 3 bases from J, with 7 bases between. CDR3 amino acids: CSALKTDTQYF. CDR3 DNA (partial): TGCAGTGCCCTAAAGACAGATACG.

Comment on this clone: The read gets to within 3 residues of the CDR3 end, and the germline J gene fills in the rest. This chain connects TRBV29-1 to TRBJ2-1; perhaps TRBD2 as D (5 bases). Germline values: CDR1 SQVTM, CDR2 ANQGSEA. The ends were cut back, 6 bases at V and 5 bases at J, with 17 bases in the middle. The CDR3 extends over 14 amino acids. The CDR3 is CSVLTRLQNNEQFF. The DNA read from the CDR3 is TGCAGCGTGCTAACTAGGCTACAGAACAATGAG.

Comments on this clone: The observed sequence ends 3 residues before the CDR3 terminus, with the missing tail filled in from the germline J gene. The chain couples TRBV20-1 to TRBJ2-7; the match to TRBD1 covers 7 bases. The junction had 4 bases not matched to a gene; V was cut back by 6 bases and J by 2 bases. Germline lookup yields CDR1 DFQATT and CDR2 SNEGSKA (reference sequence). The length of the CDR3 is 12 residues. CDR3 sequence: CSAPDRTYEQYF. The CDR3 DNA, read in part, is TGCAGTGCGCCGGACAGGACCTACGAG.

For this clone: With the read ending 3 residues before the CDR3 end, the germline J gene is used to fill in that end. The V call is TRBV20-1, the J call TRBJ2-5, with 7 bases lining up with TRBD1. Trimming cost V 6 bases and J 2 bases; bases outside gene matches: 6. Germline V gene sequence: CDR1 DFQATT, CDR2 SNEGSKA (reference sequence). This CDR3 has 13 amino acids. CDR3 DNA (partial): TGCAGTGCGCAGGGGACAGCTCAAGAGACC. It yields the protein CSAQGTAQET. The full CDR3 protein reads CSAQGTAQETQYF.

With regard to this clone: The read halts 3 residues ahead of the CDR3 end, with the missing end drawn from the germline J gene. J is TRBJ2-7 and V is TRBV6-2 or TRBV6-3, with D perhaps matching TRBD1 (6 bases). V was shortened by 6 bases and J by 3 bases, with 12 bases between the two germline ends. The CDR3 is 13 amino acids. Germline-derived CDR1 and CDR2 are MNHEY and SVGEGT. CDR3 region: CASSRGQYYEQYF. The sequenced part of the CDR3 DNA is TGTGCCAGCAGCCGTGGACAGTACTACGAG.

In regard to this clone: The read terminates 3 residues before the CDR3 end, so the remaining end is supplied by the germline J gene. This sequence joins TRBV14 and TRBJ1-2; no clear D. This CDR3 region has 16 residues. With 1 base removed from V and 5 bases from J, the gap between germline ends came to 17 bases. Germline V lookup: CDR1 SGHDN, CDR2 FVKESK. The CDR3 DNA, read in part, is TGTGCCAGCAGCCAAGGAGGCACACATCGGGTATATGGC. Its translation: CASSQGGTHRVYG. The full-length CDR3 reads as CASSQGGTHRVYGYTF.

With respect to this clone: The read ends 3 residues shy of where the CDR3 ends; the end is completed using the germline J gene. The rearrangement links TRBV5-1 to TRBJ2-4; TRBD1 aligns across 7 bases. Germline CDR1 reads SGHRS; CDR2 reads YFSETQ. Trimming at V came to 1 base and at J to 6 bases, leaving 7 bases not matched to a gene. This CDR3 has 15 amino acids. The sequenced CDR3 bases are TGCGCCAGCAGCTTGATGCAGGGGGAATCAAACATT. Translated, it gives CASSLMQGESNI. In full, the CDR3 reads CASSLMQGESNIQYF.

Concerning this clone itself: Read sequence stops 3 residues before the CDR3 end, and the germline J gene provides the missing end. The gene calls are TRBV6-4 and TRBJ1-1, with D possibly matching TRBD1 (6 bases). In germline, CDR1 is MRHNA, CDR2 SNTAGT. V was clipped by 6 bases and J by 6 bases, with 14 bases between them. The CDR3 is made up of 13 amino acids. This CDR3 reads CASSLTRTAEAFF. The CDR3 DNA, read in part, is TGTGCCAGCAGCCTCACTCGGACAGCTGAA.

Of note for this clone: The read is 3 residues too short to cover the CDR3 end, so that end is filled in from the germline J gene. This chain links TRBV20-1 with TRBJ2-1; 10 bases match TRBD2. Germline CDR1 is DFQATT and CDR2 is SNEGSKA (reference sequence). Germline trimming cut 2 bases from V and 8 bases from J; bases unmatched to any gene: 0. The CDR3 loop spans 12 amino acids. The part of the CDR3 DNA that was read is TGCAGTGCTAGACTAGCGGGAGATGAG. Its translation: CSARLAGDE. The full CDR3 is CSARLAGDEQFF.

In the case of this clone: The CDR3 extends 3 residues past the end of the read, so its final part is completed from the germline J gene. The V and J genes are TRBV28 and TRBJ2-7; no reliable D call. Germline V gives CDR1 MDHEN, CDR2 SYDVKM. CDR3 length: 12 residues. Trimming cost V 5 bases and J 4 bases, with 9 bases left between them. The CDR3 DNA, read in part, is TGTGCCAGCAGTCCTCCGGGTTACGAG. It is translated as CASSPPGYE. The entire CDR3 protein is CASSPPGYEQYF.

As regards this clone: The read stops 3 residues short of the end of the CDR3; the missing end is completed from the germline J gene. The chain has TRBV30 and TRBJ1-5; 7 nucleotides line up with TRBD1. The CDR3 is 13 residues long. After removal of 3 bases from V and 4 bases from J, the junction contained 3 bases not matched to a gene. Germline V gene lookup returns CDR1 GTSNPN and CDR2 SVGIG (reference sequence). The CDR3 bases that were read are TGTGCCTGGAGCGGACAGGCTAATCAGCCC. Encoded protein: CAWSGQANQP. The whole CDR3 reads CAWSGQANQPQHF.

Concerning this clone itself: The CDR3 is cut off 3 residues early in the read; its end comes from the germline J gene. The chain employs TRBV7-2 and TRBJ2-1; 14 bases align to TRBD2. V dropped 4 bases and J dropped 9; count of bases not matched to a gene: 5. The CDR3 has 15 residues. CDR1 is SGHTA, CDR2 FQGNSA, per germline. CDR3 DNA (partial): TGTGCCAGCAGCTCGACTAGCGGGAGGGCCTCTGAG. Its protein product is CASSSTSGRASE. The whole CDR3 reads CASSSTSGRASEQFF.

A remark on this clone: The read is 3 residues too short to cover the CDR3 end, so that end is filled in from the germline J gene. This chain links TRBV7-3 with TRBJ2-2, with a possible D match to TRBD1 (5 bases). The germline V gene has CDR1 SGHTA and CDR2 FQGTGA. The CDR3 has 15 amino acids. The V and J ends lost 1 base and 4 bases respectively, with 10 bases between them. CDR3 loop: CASSLSGQGTGELFF. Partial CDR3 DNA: TGTGCCAGCAGCTTAAGTGGGCAGGGCACCGGGGAG.

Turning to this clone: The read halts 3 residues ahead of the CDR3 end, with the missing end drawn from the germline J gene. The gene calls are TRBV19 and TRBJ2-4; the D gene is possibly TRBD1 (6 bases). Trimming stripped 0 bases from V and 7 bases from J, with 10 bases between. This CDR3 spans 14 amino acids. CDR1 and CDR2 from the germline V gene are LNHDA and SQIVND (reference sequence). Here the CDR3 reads CASSIDAGENIQYF. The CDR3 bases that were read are TGTGCCAGTAGTATAGATGCAGGGGAGAACATT.